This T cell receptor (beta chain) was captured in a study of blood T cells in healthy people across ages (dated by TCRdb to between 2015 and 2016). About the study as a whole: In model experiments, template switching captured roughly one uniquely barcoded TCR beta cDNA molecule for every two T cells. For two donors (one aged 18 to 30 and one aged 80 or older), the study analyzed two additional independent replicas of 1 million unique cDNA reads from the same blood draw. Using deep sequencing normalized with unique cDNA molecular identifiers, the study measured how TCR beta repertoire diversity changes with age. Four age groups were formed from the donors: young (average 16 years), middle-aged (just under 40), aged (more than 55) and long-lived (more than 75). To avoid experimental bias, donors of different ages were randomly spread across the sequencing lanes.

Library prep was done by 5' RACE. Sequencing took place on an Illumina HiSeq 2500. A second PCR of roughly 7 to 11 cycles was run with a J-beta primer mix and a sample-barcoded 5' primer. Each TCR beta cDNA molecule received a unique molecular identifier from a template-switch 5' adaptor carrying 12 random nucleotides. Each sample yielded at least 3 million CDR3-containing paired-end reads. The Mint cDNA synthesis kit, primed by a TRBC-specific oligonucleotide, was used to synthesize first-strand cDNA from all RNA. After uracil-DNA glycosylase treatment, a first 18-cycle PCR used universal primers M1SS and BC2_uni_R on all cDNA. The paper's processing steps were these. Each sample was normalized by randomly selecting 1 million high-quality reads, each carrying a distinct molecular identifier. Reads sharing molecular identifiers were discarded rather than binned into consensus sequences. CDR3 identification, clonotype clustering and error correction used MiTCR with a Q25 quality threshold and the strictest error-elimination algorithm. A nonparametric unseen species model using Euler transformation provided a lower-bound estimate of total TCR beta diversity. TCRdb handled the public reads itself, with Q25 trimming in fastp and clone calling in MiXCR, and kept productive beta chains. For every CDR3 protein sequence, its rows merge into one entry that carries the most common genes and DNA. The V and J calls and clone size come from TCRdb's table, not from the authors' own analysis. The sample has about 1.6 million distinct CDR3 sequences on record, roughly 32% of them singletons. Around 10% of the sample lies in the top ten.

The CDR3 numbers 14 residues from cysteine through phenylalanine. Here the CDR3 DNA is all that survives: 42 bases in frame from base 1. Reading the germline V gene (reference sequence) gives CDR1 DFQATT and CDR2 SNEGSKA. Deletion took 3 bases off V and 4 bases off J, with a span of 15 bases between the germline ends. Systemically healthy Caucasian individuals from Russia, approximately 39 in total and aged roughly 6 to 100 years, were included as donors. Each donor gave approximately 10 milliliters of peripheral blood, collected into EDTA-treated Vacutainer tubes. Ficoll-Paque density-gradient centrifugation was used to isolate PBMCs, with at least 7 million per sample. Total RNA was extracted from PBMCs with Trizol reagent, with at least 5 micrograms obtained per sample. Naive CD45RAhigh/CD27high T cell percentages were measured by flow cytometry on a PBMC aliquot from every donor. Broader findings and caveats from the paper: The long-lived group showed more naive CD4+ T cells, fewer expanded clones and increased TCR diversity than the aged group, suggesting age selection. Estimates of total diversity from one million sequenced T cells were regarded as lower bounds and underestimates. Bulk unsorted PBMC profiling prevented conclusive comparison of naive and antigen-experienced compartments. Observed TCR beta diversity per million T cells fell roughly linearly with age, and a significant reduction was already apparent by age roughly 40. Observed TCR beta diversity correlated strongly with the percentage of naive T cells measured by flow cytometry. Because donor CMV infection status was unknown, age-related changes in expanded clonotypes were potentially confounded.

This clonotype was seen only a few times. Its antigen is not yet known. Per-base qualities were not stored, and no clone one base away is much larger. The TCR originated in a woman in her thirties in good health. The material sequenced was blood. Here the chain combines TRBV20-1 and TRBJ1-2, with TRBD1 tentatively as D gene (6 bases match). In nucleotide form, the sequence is TGCAGTGCTAGCACAGGGATCGGGATCTATGGCTACACCTTC. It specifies CSASTGIGIYGYTF.